This TCR beta chain originates from a study of cytomegalovirus exposure and HLA in healthy donors. Study results and caveats: Cytomegalovirus association was listed for around 180 TCR beta chains.

The ends were cut back, 4 bases at V and 4 bases at J, with 10 bases in the middle. CDR1 and CDR2 from the germline V gene are PRHDT and FYEKMQ (reference sequence). CDR3 length equals 14 residues. In the PCR, 60 Vbeta and 13 Jbeta primers were used. Profiling relied on immunoSEQ multiplex PCR, and the TCRdb table lists in-frame clones only, not all of them. The table includes some 200,000 clones, roughly 90% detected once. There are a few counts of this clone. Antigen unknown. This sequence joins TRBV13 and TRBJ1-4, with D possibly being TRBD1 (6 bases). The TCR sequence derives from a woman aged 18-29 years in good health and CMV-seronegative. The sequenced sample consisted of PBMCs. CDR3 bases: TGTGCCAGCAGCTCGGACAGCATTAATGAAAAACTGTTTTTT. Encoded protein: CASSSDSINEKLFF.